Included here is one TCR beta chain sequence, with context. This table comes from immunoSEQ multiplex PCR, and its TCRdb copy is limited to in-frame clones, with some not included. This sample yields 34,000 or so clones, of which around four fifths are seen a single time; 2% to 3% belongs to the top ten. The CDR3 consists of 16 residues. V trimming: 5 bases; J trimming: 4 bases; junction bases outside the gene matches: 10. The V gene's germline CDR1 is MDHEN and CDR2 SYDVKM. This entry comes from a study of preoperative IRX-2 immunotherapy in early breast cancer. Described treatment: preoperative locoregional IRX-2 cytokine immunotherapy. Patients received preoperative, locoregional IRX-2 cytokine immunotherapy in a phase Ib study.

The sample was lymph node tissue, taken from a patient treated with IRX-2 immunotherapy. The V call is TRBV28, the J call TRBJ2-1, with 8 bases lining up with TRBD2. This clonotype was obtained from a human donor with breast cancer. The CDR3 loop is CASSPAGTRNYNEQFF. The CDR3 nucleotides are TGTGCCAGCAGTCCCGCCGGGACTAGGAATTACAATGAGCAGTTCTTC.